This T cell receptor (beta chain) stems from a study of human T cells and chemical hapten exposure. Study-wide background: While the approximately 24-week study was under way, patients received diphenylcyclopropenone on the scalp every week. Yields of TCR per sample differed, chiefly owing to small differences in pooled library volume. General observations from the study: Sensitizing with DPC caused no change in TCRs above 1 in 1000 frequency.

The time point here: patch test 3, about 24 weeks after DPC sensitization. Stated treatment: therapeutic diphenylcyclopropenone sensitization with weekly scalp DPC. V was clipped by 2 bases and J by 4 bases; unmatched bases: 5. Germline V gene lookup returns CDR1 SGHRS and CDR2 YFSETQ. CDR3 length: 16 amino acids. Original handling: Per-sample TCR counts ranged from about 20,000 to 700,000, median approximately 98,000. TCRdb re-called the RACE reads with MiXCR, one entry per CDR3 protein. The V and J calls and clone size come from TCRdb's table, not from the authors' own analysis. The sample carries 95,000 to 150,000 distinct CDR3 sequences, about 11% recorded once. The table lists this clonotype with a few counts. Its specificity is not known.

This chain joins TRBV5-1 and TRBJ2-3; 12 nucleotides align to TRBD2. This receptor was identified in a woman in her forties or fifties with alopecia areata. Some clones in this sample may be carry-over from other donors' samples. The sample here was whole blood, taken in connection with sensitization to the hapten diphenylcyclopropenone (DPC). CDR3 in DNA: TGCGCCAGCAGCTTTTCTAGCGGGGGGGCCTCAGATACGCAGTATTTT. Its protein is CASSFSSGGASDTQYF.